This T cell receptor (beta chain) was sequenced in a study of T cell responses to AZD1222 COVID-19 vaccine. Details on this clone: Its antigen is unknown.

This CDR3 region has 17 residues. Germline V gene lookup returns CDR1 SGDLS and CDR2 YYNGEE. V shed 2 bases and J shed 4 bases, with 21 bases lying between them. Whole-study findings and limits: None of the repertoires were sampled until the peak T cell response had passed. It should be noted that donors were predominantly white British and more often female, and clonal diversity was possibly underestimated. Nearly half of spike-specific TCRs reportedly go after variant regions that carry no mutations. Recipients of two AZD1222 doses showed rising Spike-specific TCR breadth and depth.

Sequencing was performed with immunoSEQ multiplex PCR; in TCRdb, only in-frame clones are kept and a portion is missing. This sample yields some 96,000 clones, of which under 90% are seen a single time; over 2% belongs to the top ten. The source was peripheral blood, collected on day 0 of AZD1222 vaccination. This sequence was found in an adult in good health. The chain joins TRBV9 to TRBJ1-2, with D perhaps matching TRBD1 (6 bases). The CDR3 sequence: CASSVGGAGAGAYGYTF. In nucleotides, the CDR3 is TGTGCCAGCAGCGTCGGCGGAGCAGGGGCCGGGGCCTATGGCTACACCTTC.